This T cell receptor (beta chain) was observed in a study of beta chain features in type 1 diabetes. What was sequenced were expressed TCRB transcripts, since all of the isolated RNA had been reverse transcribed. The data were produced by immunoSEQ multiplex PCR, yet TCRdb's version contains in-frame clones alone and is incomplete. This sample has 860,000 or so clones, with 17% found just once. The V end lost 0 bases, the J end lost 2 bases, and 11 bases lay between the germline ends. This CDR3 region has 15 residues. CDR1 is SGDLS, CDR2 YYNGEE, per germline. In regard to this clone: The sample holds other DNA sequences that translate to the same CDR3.

This TCR was recovered from a woman between 18 and 29 years old in good health. This sequence joins TRBV9 and TRBJ2-5; perhaps TRBD2 as D (5 bases). The sequenced material came from naive CD4+ T cells from blood. CDR3 in DNA: TGTGCCAGCAGCGTAGCACCGAGCGGACAAGAGACCCAGTACTTC. Translating gives CASSVAPSGQETQYF.